The 11 T cell receptor beta chains given below trace back to one sample, sequenced in a study of T cell responses to AZD1222 COVID-19 vaccine. Libraries were prepared by immunoSEQ multiplex PCR; TCRdb keeps only in-frame clonotypes and omits some of them. This sample carries roughly 120,000 clones, about 90% of them seen once, and the ten largest clones take more than 7%. The sample was peripheral blood, taken 28 days after the second AZD1222 dose. The receptors come from an adult who received the AZD1222 COVID-19 vaccine.

The V and J genes are TRBV19 and TRBJ1-5; no firm D call. V lost 2 bases and J 4 bases, leaving 9 bases between the germline ends. Germline CDR1 LNHDA, CDR2 SQIVND (reference sequence). The CDR3 runs 14 residues. The CDR3 here is CASSIILVNQPQHF. The DNA for the CDR3 is TGTGCCAGTAGTATAATCCTGGTTAATCAGCCCCAGCATTTT.

The J gene is TRBJ2-3, the V gene TRBV10-3; TRBD2 agrees at 13 bases. There are 15 residues in the CDR3. J lost 6 bases, V lost 2 bases, and 2 bases had no gene match. Germline lookup yields CDR1 ENHRY and CDR2 SYGVKD. The CDR3 region is CAISEGTSGVDTQYF. The CDR3 coding sequence is TGTGCCATCAGTGAGGGGACTAGCGGGGTGGATACGCAGTATTTT.

This chain connects TRBV5-8 to TRBJ1-6; 8 bases are a match to TRBD1. The CDR3 sequence is 15 residues long. V trimming: 4 bases; J trimming: 9 bases; junction bases outside the gene matches: 9. In germline, CDR1 is SGHTS, CDR2 YDEGEE. The CDR3 bases are TGTGCCAGCAGCGCCCTGACAGGGGCGGTTTCACCCCTCCACTTT. Protein: CASSALTGAVSPLHF. The variable domain in full, with the rest retrieved from reference TRBV5-8 and TRBJ1-6, is EAGVTQSPTHLIKTRGQQATLRCSPISGHTSVYWYQQALGLGLQFLLWYDEGEERNRGNFPPRFSGRQFPNYSSELNVNALELEDSALYLCASSALTGAVSPLHFGNGTRLTVT.

DNA for the CDR3: TGTGCCAAGGCGGGGCAGGCCTTTGGGAGACTGTTTTTT. This translates into CAKAGQAFGRLFF. This chain uses TRBV6-5 with TRBJ1-4; a possible D gene is TRBD1 (5 bases). The CDR3 loop spans 13 amino acids. The germline V gene encodes CDR1 MNHEY and CDR2 SVGAGI. Trimming cost V 10 bases and J 13 bases, with 22 bases left between them.

The J gene is TRBJ2-1, the V gene TRBV28, with 8 bases matching TRBD1. Germline-derived CDR1 and CDR2 are MDHEN and SYDVKM. The CDR3 length is 15 residues. V lost 8 bases to trimming and J lost 1 base; unmatched junction nucleotides: 7. CDR3 in amino acids: CASRLRQGSYNEQFF. In nucleotides, the CDR3 is TGTGCCAGCCGCCTTCGACAGGGGTCCTACAATGAGCAGTTCTTC.

The V call is TRBV7-9, the J call TRBJ1-4; D remains ambiguous. Germline loops: CDR1 SEHNR, CDR2 FQNEAQ (reference sequence). The CDR3 runs 14 residues. V shed 1 base and J shed 6 bases, with 9 bases lying between them. The CDR3 DNA follows: TGTGCCAGCAGCTTAGGGCCAGGTTATGAAAAACTGTTTTTT. Residues: CASSLGPGYEKLFF.

Concerning this clone: The sample holds other DNA sequences that translate to the same CDR3. This sequence joins TRBV7-9 and TRBJ2-7; no definite D call. CDR1 and CDR2 (germline): SEHNR, FQNEAQ (reference sequence). This CDR3 has 12 residues. Deletions cut 1 base from V and 3 bases from J, with 4 bases between. The CDR3 loop reads CASSLVLYEQYF. In DNA, the CDR3 is TGTGCCAGCAGCTTAGTCCTCTACGAGCAGTACTTC.

The rearrangement links TRBV2 to TRBJ2-5; 9 bases are a match to TRBD1. There are 14 residues in the CDR3. In germline, CDR1 is SNHLY, CDR2 FYNNEI. The V segment lost 5 bases and the J segment 4 bases; nucleotides outside the gene matches: 5. The CDR3: CASSQGQGIETQYF. CDR3 sequence (DNA): TGTGCCAGCAGTCAAGGACAGGGGATAGAGACCCAGTACTTC.

This sequence joins TRBV6-1 and TRBJ1-5; weak D call: TRBD1 (5 bases). This CDR3 contains 13 residues. V was trimmed by 3 bases and J by 7 bases, leaving 10 bases between them. Per germline, CDR1 MNHNS and CDR2 SASEGT. The CDR3 is CASSDEGHQPQHF. CDR3 sequence (DNA): TGTGCCAGCAGTGACGAGGGGCACCAGCCCCAGCATTTT.

The chain recombines TRBV2 with TRBJ2-1; D might be TRBD1 or TRBD2, each matching 5 bases. The CDR3 length is 15 residues. Germline loops: CDR1 SNHLY, CDR2 FYNNEI. V lost 1 base, J lost 4 bases, and 11 bases lay in between. The CDR3 DNA follows: TGTGCCAGCAGTGAAGGGGGCCGCGGGTACAATGAGCAGTTCTTC. This translates into CASSEGGRGYNEQFF. The full variable domain, rest sourced from reference TRBV2 and TRBJ2-1, is EPEVTQTPSHQVTQMGQEVILRCVPISNHLYFYWYRQILGQKVEFLVSFYNNEISEKSEIFDDQFSVERPDGSNFTLKIRSTKLEDSAMYFCASSEGGRGYNEQFFGPGTRLTVL.

This chain joins TRBV19 and TRBJ1-5; D remains ambiguous. The CDR3 is 17 amino acids. Deletions cut 1 base from V and 0 bases from J, with 13 bases between. The germline V gene encodes CDR1 LNHDA and CDR2 SQIVND (reference sequence). The CDR3 DNA follows: TGTGCCAGTAGTATAGCGCAAGCCCGTTATAGCAATCAGCCCCAGCATTTT. Encoded protein: CASSIAQARYSNQPQHF.